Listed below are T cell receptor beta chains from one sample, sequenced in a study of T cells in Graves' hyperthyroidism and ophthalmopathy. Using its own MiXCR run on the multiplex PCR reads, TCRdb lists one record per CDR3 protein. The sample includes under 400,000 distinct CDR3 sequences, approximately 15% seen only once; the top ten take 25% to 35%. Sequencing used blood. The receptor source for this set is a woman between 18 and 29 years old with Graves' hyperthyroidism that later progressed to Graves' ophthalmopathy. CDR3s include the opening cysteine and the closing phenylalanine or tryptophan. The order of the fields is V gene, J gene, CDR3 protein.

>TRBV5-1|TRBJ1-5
CASSLAPLASNQPQHF
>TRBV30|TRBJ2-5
CAWNRGEETQYF
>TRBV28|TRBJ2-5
CASRGILGGARETQYF
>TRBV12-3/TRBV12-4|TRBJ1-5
CASSSRSYSNQPQHF
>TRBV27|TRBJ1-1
CASSHGQFGGGSTEAFF
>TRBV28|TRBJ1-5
CASSLLQRGNQPQHF
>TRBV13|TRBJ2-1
CASSLGTSGSNNEQFF
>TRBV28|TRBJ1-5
CAGRADDGQGPSNQPQHF
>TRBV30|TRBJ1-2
CAWSRRDRGTYGYTF
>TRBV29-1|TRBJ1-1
CSVGGTGDWNTEAFF
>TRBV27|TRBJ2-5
CASSSIRTQEAQYF
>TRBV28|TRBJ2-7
CASSPPWREQYF
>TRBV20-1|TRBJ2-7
CSASRQNYEQYF
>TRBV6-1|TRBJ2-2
CASRPRRGDTGELFF
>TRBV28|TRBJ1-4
CASSSGTGSELFF
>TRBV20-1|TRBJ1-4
CSAQGGREYYENEKLFF
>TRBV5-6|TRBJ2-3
CASTPLGRGTDTQYF
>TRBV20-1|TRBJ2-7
CSARSTSGRSHEQYF
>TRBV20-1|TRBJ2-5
CSAKGRAGGPETQYF
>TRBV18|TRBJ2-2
CASSPNSEWTGELFF
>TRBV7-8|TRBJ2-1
CASSLSVGGSLQFF
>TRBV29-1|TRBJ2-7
CSVEGTGDSTYEQYF
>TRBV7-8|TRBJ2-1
CASSLVKGTYNEQFF
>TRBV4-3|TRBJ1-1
CASSHGYLNTEAFF
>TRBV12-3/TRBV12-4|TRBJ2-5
CASSLGTSQETQYF
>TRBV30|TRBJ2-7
CAWSVGTGGYRQYF